Below are 7 T cell receptor beta chains sequenced from a single sample in a study of shared clonotypes between healthy human individuals. Sequencing was performed with immunoSEQ multiplex PCR; in TCRdb, only in-frame clones are kept and a portion is missing. Of approximately 530,000 clones listed, around 96% are singletons. Sequencing was carried out using naive CD4+ T cells sorted from blood. Noted subset: CD45RA+ positively selected. The receptors were gathered from a woman aged 30 to 39 in good health.

This sequence joins TRBV11-3 and TRBJ1-6; D gene ambiguous. The CDR3 is made up of 13 amino acids. In germline, CDR1 is SGHNT, CDR2 YENEEA. V lost 3 bases and J 8 bases, leaving 8 bases between the germline ends. As DNA, the CDR3 is TGTGCCAGCAGCTTTCTAACGGATTCACCCCTCCACTTT. Translated, it gives CASSFLTDSPLHF.

The chain carries TRBV5-6 and TRBJ1-1; D not resolved. This CDR3 is 13 amino acids long. Per the germline V gene, CDR1 is SGHDT and CDR2 is YYEEEE. V dropped 4 bases and J dropped 4 bases, with 11 bases sitting between them. This CDR3 is CASSKSLGTEAFF. CDR3 DNA: TGTGCCAGCAGCAAAAGTCTCGGCACTGAAGCTTTCTTT.

The gene calls are TRBV2 and TRBJ1-4, with a tentative D call TRBD1 (5 bases). Trimming removed 7 bases at V and 7 bases at J, with 7 bases between. CDR1 SNHLY and CDR2 FYNNEI come from the germline V gene. The CDR3 spans 11 residues. CDR3: CASNGAEKLFF. DNA for the CDR3: TGTGCCAGCAACGGGGCTGAAAAACTGTTTTTT.

This chain joins TRBV2 and TRBJ2-5; TRBD2 aligns across 8 bases. The assigned J gene may be wrong: the sequence end matches TRBJ2-7 better. Germline lookup yields CDR1 SNHLY and CDR2 FYNNEI. The CDR3 contains 14 residues. DNA of the CDR3: TGTGCCAGCAGAGTAAGCGGGAGTAGATACGAGCAGTACTTC. This translates into CASRVSGSRYEQYF.

The gene calls are TRBV4-1 and TRBJ1-3; D remains ambiguous. V shed 0 bases and J shed 0 bases, with 9 bases lying between them. The CDR3 extends over 16 amino acids. Per germline, CDR1 MGHRA and CDR2 YSYEKL. DNA for the CDR3: TGCGCCAGCAGCCAAGAGAACCGTTTCTCTGGAAACACCATATATTTT. It translates to CASSQENRFSGNTIYF.

V is TRBV19 and J is TRBJ2-6; D tentatively fits TRBD1 or TRBD2 (5 bases each). V was clipped by 9 bases and J by 0 bases, with 12 bases between them. The CDR3 sequence is 15 residues long. Germline assignment: CDR1 LNHDA and CDR2 SQIVND (reference sequence). This CDR3 is CASWDPSSGANVLTF. CDR3 bases: TGTGCCAGCTGGGACCCGAGCTCTGGGGCCAACGTCCTGACTTTC.

V usage is TRBV27 and J usage is TRBJ2-1; D may be TRBD2 (6 bases). With 5 bases removed from V and 4 bases from J, the gap between germline ends came to 18 bases. CDR1 is MNHEY and CDR2 is SMNVEV in the germline V gene (reference sequence). CDR3 length: 16 amino acids. CDR3 sequence (DNA): TGTGCCAGCAGTCGCCCGGCGGAGGGTCGGTACAATGAGCAGTTCTTC. It is translated as CASSRPAEGRYNEQFF.